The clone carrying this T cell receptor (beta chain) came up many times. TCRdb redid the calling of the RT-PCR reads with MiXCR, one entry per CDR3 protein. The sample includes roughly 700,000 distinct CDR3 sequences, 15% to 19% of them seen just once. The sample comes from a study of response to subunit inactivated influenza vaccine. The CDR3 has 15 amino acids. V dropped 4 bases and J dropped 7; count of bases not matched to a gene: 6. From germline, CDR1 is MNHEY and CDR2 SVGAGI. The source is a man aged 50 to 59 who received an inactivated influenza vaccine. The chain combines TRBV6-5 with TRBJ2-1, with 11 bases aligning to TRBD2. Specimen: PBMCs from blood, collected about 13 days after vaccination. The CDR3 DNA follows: TGTGCCAGCAGTTCGGTTAGCGGGAGGGGGAATGAGCAGTTCTTC. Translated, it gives CASSSVSGRGNEQFF.